This T cell receptor beta chain was sequenced in a study of cytotoxic CD8 clonotypes in ibrutinib-treated CLL. The protocol was immunoSEQ multiplex PCR, while the TCRdb copy is restricted to in-frame clones and leaves out a portion. Among over 150,000 clones listed, 70% to 85% were seen once. Findings of the study overall: Clonality increased at ibrutinib response, then returned toward baseline at progression.

Losses at the gene ends were 2 bases for V and 2 bases for J; bases not matched to a gene: 2. CDR3 length: 14 amino acids. From germline, CDR1 is SGHRS and CDR2 YFSETQ. About this clone: Its specificity is not known. The sample has other DNA sequences that encode this CDR3 too.

The material sequenced was PBMCs, taken after 12 months of ibrutinib treatment. This sequence was found in a human donor with chronic lymphocytic leukemia. J is TRBJ1-2 and V is TRBV5-1; TRBD1 matches 8 bases. CDR3 sequence: CASSLQGGNYGYTF. In DNA form, the CDR3 reads TGCGCCAGCAGCTTACAGGGGGGGAACTATGGCTACACCTTC.